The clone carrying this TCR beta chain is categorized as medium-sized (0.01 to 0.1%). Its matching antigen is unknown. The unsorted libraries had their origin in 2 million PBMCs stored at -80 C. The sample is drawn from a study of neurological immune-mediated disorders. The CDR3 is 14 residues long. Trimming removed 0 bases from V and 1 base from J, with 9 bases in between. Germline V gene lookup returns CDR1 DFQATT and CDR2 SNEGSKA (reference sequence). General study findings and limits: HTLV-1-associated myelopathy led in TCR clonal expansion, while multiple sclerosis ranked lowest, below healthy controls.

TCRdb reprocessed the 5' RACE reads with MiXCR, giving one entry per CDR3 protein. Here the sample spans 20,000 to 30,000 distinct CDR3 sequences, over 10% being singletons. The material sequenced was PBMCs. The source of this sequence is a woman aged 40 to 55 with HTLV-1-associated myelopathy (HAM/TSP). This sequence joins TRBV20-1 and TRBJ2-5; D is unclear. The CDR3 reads CSARDVQLQETQYF. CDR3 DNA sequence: TGCAGTGCTAGAGATGTTCAGCTCCAAGAGACCCAGTACTTC.